Reported below is one T cell receptor beta chain. The sample comes from a study of blood T cell repertoires in COVID-19. Study summary: There were acute and convalescent COVID-19 samples, and they came from the United States, Italy and Spain. Sample material is recorded as cDNA or gDNA derived from T cells, B-cell-depleted T cells, or PBMCs.

As processed by the authors: Cell counts per sample came from amplifying reference gene primers. TCRdb's copy holds only in-frame clones and misses some; the assay was immunoSEQ multiplex PCR. V and J calls and clone size are as listed in that table; D and trimming were resolved from the DNA. Of hundreds of thousands of clones listed, 70% to 85% are singletons. This CDR3 is built from 15 residues. Germline-derived CDR1 and CDR2 are ENHRY and SYGVKD. Trimming removed 0 bases from V and 1 base from J, with 7 bases in between. Sample: peripheral blood. This sequence was found in a woman aged 80 or over with acute or convalescent COVID-19. The V call is TRBV10-3, the J call TRBJ1-5; D ambiguous. The CDR3 here is CAISESSMSNQPQHF. In nucleotides, the CDR3 is TGTGCCATCAGTGAGTCGAGCATGAGCAATCAGCCCCAGCATTTT.